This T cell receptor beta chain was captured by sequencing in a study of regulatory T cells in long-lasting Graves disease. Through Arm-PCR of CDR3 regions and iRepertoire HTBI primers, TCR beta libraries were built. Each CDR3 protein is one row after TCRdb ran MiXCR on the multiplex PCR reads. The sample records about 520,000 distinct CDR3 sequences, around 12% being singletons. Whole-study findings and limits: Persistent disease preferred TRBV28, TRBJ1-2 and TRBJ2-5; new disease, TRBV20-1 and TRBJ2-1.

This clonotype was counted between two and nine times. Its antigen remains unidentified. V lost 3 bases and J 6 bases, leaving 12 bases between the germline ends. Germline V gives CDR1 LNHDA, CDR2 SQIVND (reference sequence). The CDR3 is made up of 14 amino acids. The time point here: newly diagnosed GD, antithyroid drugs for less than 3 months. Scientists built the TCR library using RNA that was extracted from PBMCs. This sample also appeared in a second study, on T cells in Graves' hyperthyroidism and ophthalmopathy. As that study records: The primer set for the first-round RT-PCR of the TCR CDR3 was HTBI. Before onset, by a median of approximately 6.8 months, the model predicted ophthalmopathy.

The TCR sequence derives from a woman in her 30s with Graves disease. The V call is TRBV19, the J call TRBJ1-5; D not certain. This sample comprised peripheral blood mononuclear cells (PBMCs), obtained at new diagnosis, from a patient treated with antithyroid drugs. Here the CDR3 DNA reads TGTGCCAGTAGTATGGGTACTGGAGGTCAGCCCCAGCATTTT. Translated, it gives CASSMGTGGQPQHF. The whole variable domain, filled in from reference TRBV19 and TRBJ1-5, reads DGGITQSPKYLFRKEGQNVTLSCEQNLNHDAMYWYRQDPGQGLRLIYYSQIVNDFQKGDIAEGYSVSREKKESFPLTVTSAQKNPTAFYLCASSMGTGGQPQHFGDGTRLSIL.